The clone carrying this T cell receptor (beta chain) has a count of ten or more. Its antigen is undetermined. The CDR3 spans 15 residues. Trimming left V 7 bases short and J 0 bases short, with 13 bases between. The germline gives CDR1 MNHNS, CDR2 SASEGT. TCRdb reanalysed the reads using MiXCR and keeps one entry per CDR3 protein. This sample has nearly 450,000 distinct CDR3 sequences, with approximately 32% found just once. This specimen comes from a study of T cell repertoires in cytomegalovirus infection. Study background: An indication of both CMV infection and matching HLA type came from public TCR beta signatures.

Broader study findings: In two of eight donors, the top clonotype was HLA-C-restricted CMV-specific.

This TCR came from a human donor in good health (CMV status not recorded). Some clones in this sample may be carry-over from other donors' samples. Material for sequencing was PBMCs. The rearrangement uses TRBV6-1 and TRBJ2-1, with a weak D call TRBD2 (5 bases). The CDR3 region is CASNLASGSYNEQFF. CDR3 coding DNA: TGTGCCAGCAATTTAGCGTCCGGCTCCTACAATGAGCAGTTCTTC.